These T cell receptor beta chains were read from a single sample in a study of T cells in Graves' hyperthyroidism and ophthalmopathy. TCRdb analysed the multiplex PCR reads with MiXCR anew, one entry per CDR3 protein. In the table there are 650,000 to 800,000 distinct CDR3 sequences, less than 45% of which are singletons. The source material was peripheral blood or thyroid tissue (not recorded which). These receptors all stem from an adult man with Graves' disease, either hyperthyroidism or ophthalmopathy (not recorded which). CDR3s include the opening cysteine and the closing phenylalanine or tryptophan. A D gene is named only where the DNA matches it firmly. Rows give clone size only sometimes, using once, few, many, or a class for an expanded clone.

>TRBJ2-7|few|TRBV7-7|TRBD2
CASDSGGRYEQYF
TGTGCTAGCGATTCTGGCGGGAGGTACGAGCAGTACTTC
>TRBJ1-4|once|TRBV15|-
CATSGTPGAGKLFF
TGTGCCACCAGCGGGACCCCCGGTGCGGGAAAACTGTTTTTT
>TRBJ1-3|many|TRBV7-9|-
CASSTSDSSGNTIYF
TGTGCCAGCAGCACCTCAGACAGTTCTGGAAACACCATATATTTT
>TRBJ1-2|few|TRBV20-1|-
CSARISLGYTF
TGCAGTGCTAGAATCTCACTTGGCTACACCTTC
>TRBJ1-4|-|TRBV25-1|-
CATRGLNEKLFF
TGTGCCACCCGGGGACTTAATGAAAAACTGTTTTTT
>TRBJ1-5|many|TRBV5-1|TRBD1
CASSLGTVNQPQHF
TGCGCCAGCAGCTTAGGGACAGTCAATCAGCCCCAGCATTTT
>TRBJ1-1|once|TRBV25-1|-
CASSHPGMNTEAFF
TGTGCCAGCAGCCACCCGGGGATGAACACTGAAGCTTTCTTT
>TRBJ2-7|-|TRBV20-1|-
CSAIGPVSSYEQYF
TGCAGTGCTATCGGGCCGGTAAGCTCCTACGAGCAGTACTTC
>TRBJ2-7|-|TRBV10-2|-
CASSELSPRNEQYF
TGCGCCAGCAGTGAGCTCTCTCCACGAAACGAGCAGTACTTC
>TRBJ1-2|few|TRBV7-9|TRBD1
CASSFQQGAGGYTF
TGTGCCAGCAGCTTCCAACAGGGGGCGGGTGGCTACACCTTC
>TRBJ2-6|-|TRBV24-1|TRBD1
CATSDSGQGNSGANVLTF
TGTGCCACCAGTGATAGCGGACAGGGTAACTCTGGGGCCAACGTCCTGACTTTC
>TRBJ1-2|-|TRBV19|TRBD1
CASSSYQGAEGYTF
TGTGCCAGCAGTTCTTATCAGGGGGCTGAGGGCTACACCTTC
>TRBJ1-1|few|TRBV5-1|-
CASSRGRGVDSTEAFF
TGCGCCAGCAGCCGTGGCAGGGGAGTGGATAGCACTGAAGCTTTCTTT
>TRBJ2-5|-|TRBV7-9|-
CASSLGLTRETQYF
TGTGCCAGCAGCTTGGGGCTAACCAGAGAGACCCAGTACTTC
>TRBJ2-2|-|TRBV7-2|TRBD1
CASSLMTGGSGELFF
TGTGCCAGCAGCTTAATGACAGGGGGCAGCGGGGAGCTGTTTTTT
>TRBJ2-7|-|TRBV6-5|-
CASSYSFLQGPNYEQYF
TGTGCCAGCAGTTACTCTTTCCTCCAGGGGCCTAACTACGAGCAGTACTTC
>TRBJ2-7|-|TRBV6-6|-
CASSFTPSGGNEQYF
TGTGCCAGCAGTTTCACCCCCTCCGGGGGAAACGAGCAGTACTTC
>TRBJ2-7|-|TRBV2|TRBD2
CASSAGLAGQEQYF
TGTGCCAGCAGCGCGGGACTAGCGGGCCAAGAGCAGTACTTC
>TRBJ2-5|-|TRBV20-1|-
CSAREDSGTQYF
TGCAGTGCTAGAGAGGACTCTGGGACCCAGTACTTC
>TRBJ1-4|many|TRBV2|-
CASIKLNDKLFF
TGTGCCAGCATCAAGCTCAATGACAAACTGTTTTTT
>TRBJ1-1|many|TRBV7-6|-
CASALPSELGTEAFF
TGTGCTAGCGCCCTCCCCTCGGAGTTAGGCACTGAAGCTTTCTTT
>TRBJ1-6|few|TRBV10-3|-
CAISGSAGSNSPLHF
TGTGCCATCAGTGGGTCGGCAGGGTCAAATTCACCCCTCCACTTT
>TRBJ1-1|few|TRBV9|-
CASSGTGGGDTEAFF
TGTGCCAGCAGCGGAACCGGGGGTGGGGACACTGAAGCTTTCTTT
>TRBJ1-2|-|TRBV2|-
CASSQADGLYGYTF
TGTGCCAGCAGTCAGGCCGACGGCCTCTATGGCTACACCTTC
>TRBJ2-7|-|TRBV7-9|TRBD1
CASSLWGTGGYEQYF
TGTGCCAGCAGCTTATGGGGGACAGGGGGCTACGAGCAGTACTTC
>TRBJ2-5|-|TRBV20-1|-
CSARDVVTGRGETQYF
TGCAGTGCTAGAGATGTGGTAACAGGGAGGGGGGAGACCCAGTACTTC
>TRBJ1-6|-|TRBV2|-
CASGGRSSYNSPLHF
TGTGCCAGTGGGGGTCGGAGCTCCTATAATTCACCCCTCCACTTT
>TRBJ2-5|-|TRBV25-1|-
CACSAIPLGWETQYF
TGTGCCTGCAGTGCCATCCCCCTGGGGTGGGAGACCCAGTACTTC
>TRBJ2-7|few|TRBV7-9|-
CASSLSGVGHEQYF
TGTGCCAGCAGTTTATCGGGTGTTGGGCACGAGCAGTACTTC
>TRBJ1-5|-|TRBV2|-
CASSPRWGQPQHF
TGTGCCAGCAGCCCCCGCTGGGGGCAGCCCCAGCATTTT
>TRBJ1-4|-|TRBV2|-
CANSDGGRNEKLFF
TGTGCCAACAGTGACGGGGGGCGAAATGAAAAACTGTTTTTT
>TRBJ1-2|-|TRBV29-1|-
CSDNQGLGYTF
TGCAGCGACAACCAGGGCCTCGGCTACACCTTC
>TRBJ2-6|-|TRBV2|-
CASSGRAGANVLTF
TGTGCCAGCAGTGGGCGGGCAGGGGCCAACGTCCTGACTTTC
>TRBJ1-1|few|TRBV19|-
CASSIRGKNTEAFF
TGTGCCAGTAGTATAAGGGGGAAGAACACTGAAGCTTTCTTT
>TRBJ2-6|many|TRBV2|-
CASSQRPFSGANVLTF
TGTGCCAGCAGCCAAAGGCCTTTCTCTGGGGCCAACGTCCTGACTTTC
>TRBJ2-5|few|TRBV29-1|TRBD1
CSVAWTGGLETQYF
TGCAGCGTTGCCTGGACAGGGGGCTTAGAGACCCAGTACTTC
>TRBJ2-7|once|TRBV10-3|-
CAISADRVYEQYF
TGTGCCATCAGTGCGGACAGAGTCTACGAGCAGTACTTC
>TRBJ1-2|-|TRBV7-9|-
CASSQAPQGSYGYTF
TGCGCCAGCAGCCAAGCACCCCAGGGTAGTTACGGCTACACCTTC
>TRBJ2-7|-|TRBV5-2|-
CASNQPGDGSYEQYF
TGTGCCAGCAACCAGCCAGGGGACGGGTCCTACGAGCAGTACTTC
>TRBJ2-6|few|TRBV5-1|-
CASRPGYRHSGANVLTF
TGCGCCAGCAGACCAGGGTACCGTCACTCTGGGGCCAACGTCCTGACTTTC
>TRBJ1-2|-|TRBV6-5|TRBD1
CAISEGQYYGYTF
TGTGCCATCAGTGAGGGACAGTACTATGGCTACACCTTC
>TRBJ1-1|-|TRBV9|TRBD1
CASSGLTGGTEAFF
TGTGCCAGCAGCGGACTTACAGGGGGGACTGAAGCTTTCTTT
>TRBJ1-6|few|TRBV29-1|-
CSAGDLSNSPLHF
TGCAGCGCTGGGGATTTATCTAATTCACCCCTCCACTTT
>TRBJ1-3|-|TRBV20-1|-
CSARGSLNTIYF
TGCAGTGCTAGGGGATCTCTTAACACCATATATTTT
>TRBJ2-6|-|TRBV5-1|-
CASSLDFASGANVLTF
TGCGCCAGCAGCTTGGATTTCGCGTCTGGGGCCAACGTCCTGACTTTC
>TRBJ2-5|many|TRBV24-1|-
CATSDLSRGQETQYF
TGTGCCACCAGTGATTTGTCCAGGGGTCAAGAGACCCAGTACTTC
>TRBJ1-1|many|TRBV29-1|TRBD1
CSADRAMNTEAFF
TGCAGCGCCGACAGGGCCATGAACACTGAAGCTTTCTTT
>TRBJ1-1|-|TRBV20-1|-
CSARDQGGRTEAFF
TGCAGTGCTAGAGATCAAGGGGGGCGGACTGAAGCTTTCTTT
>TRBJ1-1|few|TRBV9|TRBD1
CASSLQGAPGTEAFF
TGTGCCAGCAGCTTACAGGGGGCTCCAGGCACTGAAGCTTTCTTT
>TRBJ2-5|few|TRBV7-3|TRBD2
CASSQDSGAGVETQYF
TGTGCCAGCAGCCAAGATAGTGGAGCGGGAGTAGAGACCCAGTACTTC
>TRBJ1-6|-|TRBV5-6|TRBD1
CASSLFGTDNSPLHF
TGTGCCAGCAGCTTATTCGGGACAGATAATTCACCCCTCCACTTT